This T cell receptor beta chain derives from a study of Graves' ophthalmopathy and Graves' hyperthyroidism. Findings and limits, study-wide: Ophthalmopathy versus stable hyperthyroidism: 13-signature model gave under 90% sensitivity, approximately 80% specificity. Most thyroid-expanded clonotypes exceeding 0.001 frequency were also found in blood.

This clonotype was found many times. Its target is unknown. V lost 8 bases, J lost 0 bases, and 16 bases lay in between. Germline lookup yields CDR1 SEHNR and CDR2 FQNEAQ (reference sequence). This CDR3 comprises 15 residues. RNA served as the template for amplifying TCR beta CDR3 regions. An opening RT-PCR round employed HTBI primers and preceded a second-round multiplex PCR. One entry per CDR3 protein, called by TCRdb with MiXCR from the multiplex PCR reads. In the table there are some 390,000 distinct CDR3 sequences, about 17% of which are singletons. Sample: peripheral blood. The sequence was collected from a woman under 30 with Graves' ophthalmopathy. This chain uses TRBV7-9 with TRBJ1-1, with D unresolved. The CDR3 sequence is CASRFTGSVNTEAFF. CDR3 bases: TGTGCCAGCCGTTTCACGGGAAGTGTGAACACTGAAGCTTTCTTT. The entire variable domain, with the rest obtained from reference TRBV7-9 and TRBJ1-1, is as follows: DTGVSQNPRHKITKRGQNVTFRCDPISEHNRLYWYRQTLGQGPEFLTYFQNEAQLEKSRLLSDRFSAERPKGSFSTLEIQRTEQGDSAMYLCASRFTGSVNTEAFFGQGTRLTVV.